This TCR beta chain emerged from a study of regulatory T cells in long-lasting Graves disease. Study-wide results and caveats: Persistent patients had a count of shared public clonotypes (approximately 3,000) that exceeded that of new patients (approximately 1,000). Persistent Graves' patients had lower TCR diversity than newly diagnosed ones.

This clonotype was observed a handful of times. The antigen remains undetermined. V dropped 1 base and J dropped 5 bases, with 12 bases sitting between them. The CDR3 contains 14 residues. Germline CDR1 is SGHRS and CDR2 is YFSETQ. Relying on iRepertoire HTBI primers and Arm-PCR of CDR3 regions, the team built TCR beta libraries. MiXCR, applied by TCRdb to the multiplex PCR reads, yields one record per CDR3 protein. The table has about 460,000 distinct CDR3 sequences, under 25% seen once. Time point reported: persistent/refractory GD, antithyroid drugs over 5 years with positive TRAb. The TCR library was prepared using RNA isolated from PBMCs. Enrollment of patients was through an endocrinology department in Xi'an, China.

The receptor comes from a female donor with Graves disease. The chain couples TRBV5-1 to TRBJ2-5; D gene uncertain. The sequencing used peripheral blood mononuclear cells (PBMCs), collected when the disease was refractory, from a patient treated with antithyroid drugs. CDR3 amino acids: CASSLLGILETQYF. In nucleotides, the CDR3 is TGCGCCAGCAGCTTGTTGGGAATCTTGGAGACCCAGTACTTC.